This TCR beta chain emerged from a study of blood T cell repertoires in COVID-19. This CDR3 region has 18 residues. In the original processing: By means of reference gene primer amplification, nucleated cell counts were estimated. Repertoires were generated with immunoSEQ multiplex PCR, while TCRdb's copy carries only in-frame clones and drops some. D and trimming were read from the DNA, whereas the V and J calls and clone size are those reported in that table. The data contain some 150,000 clones, around 80% of them singletons. This chain links TRBV21-1 with TRBJ2-2; the D segment call TRBD1 is taken from the table without a DNA check. TRBV21-1 is termed a pseudogene. The specimen sequenced was PBMCs or T cells enriched from blood (not recorded which). This TCR was sampled from a young woman who had been exposed to COVID-19. The CDR3 nucleotides are TGTGCCAGCAGCAAAGCGCGAGCAGACAGGGGGGAAACCGGGGAGCTGTTTTTT. It specifies CASSKARADRGETGELFF.